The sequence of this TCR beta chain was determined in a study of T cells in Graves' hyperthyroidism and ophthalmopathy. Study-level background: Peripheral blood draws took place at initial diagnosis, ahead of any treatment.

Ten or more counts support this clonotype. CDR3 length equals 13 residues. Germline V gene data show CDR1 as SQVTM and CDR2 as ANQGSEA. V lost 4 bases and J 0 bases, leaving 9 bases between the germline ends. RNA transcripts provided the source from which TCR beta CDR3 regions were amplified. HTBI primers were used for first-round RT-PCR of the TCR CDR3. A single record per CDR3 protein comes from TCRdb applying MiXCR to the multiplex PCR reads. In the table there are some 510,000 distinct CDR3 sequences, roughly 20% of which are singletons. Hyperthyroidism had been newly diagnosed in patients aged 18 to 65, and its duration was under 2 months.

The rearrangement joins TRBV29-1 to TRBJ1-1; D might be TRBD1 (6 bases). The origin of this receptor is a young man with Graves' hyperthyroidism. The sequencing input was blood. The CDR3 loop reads CSVGDRLNTEAFF. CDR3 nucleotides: TGCAGCGTTGGAGACAGGCTGAACACTGAAGCTTTCTTT.